The clone carrying this TCR beta chain was seen more than once but under ten times. Its antigen is undetermined. A single record per CDR3 protein comes from TCRdb applying MiXCR to the RT-PCR reads. The sample has 500,000 to 600,000 distinct CDR3 sequences; around 8% are singletons. The data were taken from a study of response to subunit inactivated influenza vaccine. General observations from the study: Authors suggested each seasonal influenza vaccination recruits few new T cells.

Germline CDR1 MNHEY, CDR2 SVGEGT. With 2 bases removed from V and 8 bases from J, the gap between germline ends came to 17 bases. The CDR3 is 15 residues long. Here the sequenced sample was PBMCs from blood, taken roughly 24 months after vaccination. V is TRBV6-2 or TRBV6-3 and J is TRBJ2-3; D might be TRBD1 (7 bases). The receptor's source is a man between 50 and 75 years old who received an inactivated influenza vaccine. The CDR3 is CASSYIQGYSGTQYF. The CDR3 nucleotides read TGTGCCAGCAGTTACATACAGGGGTATAGCGGTACGCAGTATTTT.